This T cell receptor (beta chain) was captured by sequencing in a study of T cell responses to AZD1222 COVID-19 vaccine. The ends were cut back, 1 base at V and 1 base at J, with 8 bases in the middle. Germline lookup yields CDR1 SGHRS and CDR2 YFSETQ. The CDR3 runs to 14 residues. Clones were read by immunoSEQ multiplex PCR, and TCRdb kept only the in-frame ones, dropping some. The profile shows some 100,000 clones, more than 70% of them singletons. Concerning this clone itself: The antigen is not known.

General study results and limits: A reported finding is that nearly half of spike-specific TCRs target unmutated variant regions.

The chain joins TRBV5-1 to TRBJ1-1; possibly TRBD1 for D (6 bases). The source of this sequence is an adult who received the AZD1222 COVID-19 vaccine. The sample consisted of peripheral blood, taken 28 days after the second AZD1222 dose. The CDR3 sequence: CASSLTGQNTEAFF. The CDR3 nucleotides are TGCGCCAGCAGCTTGACAGGGCAGAACACTGAAGCTTTCTTT.